The next 26 T cell receptor beta chains were all read from a single sample in a study of shared clonotypes between healthy human individuals. Generated by immunoSEQ multiplex PCR, the TCRdb table keeps only in-frame clones and is missing some. The sample holds over 850,000 clones, around 82% seen once. Sequences were obtained from memory CD4+ T cells from PBMCs. Subset given: CD45RA-negative fraction. The receptor set was obtained from a young man in good health. Some clones in this sample may be carry-over from other donors' samples.

This chain's CDR3 is CASSPPPRAADTQYF. The CDR3 DNA sequence: TGTGCCAGCAGCCCTCCACCGAGGGCGGCAGATACGCAGTATTTT. The rearrangement uses TRBV11-2 and TRBJ2-3, with a tentative D call TRBD2 (5 bases). V gave up 5 bases and J gave up 4 bases, with 16 bases separating them. The CDR3 runs to 15 residues. CDR1 is SGHAT and CDR2 is FQNNGV in the germline V gene. Complete variable domain (other parts from reference TRBV11-2 and TRBJ2-3): EAGVAQSPRYKIIEKRQSVAFWCNPISGHATLYWYQQILGQGPKLLIQFQNNGVVDDSQLPKDRFSAERLKGVDSTLKIQPAKLEDSAVYLCASSPPPRAADTQYFGPGTRLTVL.

The CDR3 loop reads CASSFTSGSVNTIYF. CDR3 DNA sequence: TGTGCCAGCAGTTTTACCTCGGGATCGGTAAACACCATATATTTT. The chain employs TRBV28 and TRBJ1-3, with D unclear. There are 15 residues in the CDR3. The germline gives CDR1 MDHEN, CDR2 SYDVKM. V gave up 3 bases and J gave up 6 bases, with 15 bases separating them.

This clone was recorded only once. This chain joins TRBV9 and TRBJ1-1; a possible D gene is TRBD1 (6 bases). Trimming left V 3 bases short and J 4 bases short, with 10 bases between. The CDR3 is made up of 13 amino acids. From germline, CDR1 is SGDLS and CDR2 YYNGEE. CDR3 nucleotide sequence: TGTGCCAGCAGCGACAGGGAAATCACTGAAGCTTTCTTT. Its protein product is CASSDREITEAFF.

J is TRBJ2-3 and V is TRBV18; no firm D call. CDR1 and CDR2 (germline): KGHSH, LQKENI. The ends were cut back, 3 bases at V and 4 bases at J, with 8 bases in the middle. The length of the CDR3 is 13 residues. The CDR3 coding sequence is TGTGCCAGCTCACCGGGAACACCAGATACGCAGTATTTT. It codes for CASSPGTPDTQYF. Filled out from reference TRBV18 and TRBJ2-3, the complete variable domain reads NAGVMQNPRHLVRRRGQEARLRCSPMKGHSHVYWYRQLPEEGLKFMVYLQKENIIDESGMPKERFSAEFPKEGPSILRIQQVVRGDSAAYFCASSPGTPDTQYFGPGTRLTVL.

This clone was seen once. The rearrangement links TRBV2 to TRBJ2-3; D perhaps matches TRBD1 (6 bases). Deletions cut 8 bases from V and 5 bases from J, with 11 bases between. Per the germline V gene, CDR1 is SNHLY and CDR2 is FYNNEI. The CDR3 is 12 amino acids. DNA of the CDR3: TGTGCCAGCGCAAGACAGGTAGATACGCAGTATTTT. Its translation: CASARQVDTQYF.

The chain combines TRBV4-1 with TRBJ1-5; D is unclear. This CDR3 region has 16 residues. CDR1 MGHRA and CDR2 YSYEKL come from the germline V gene. V was clipped by 0 bases and J by 1 base, with 10 bases between them. CDR3 sequence reads: CASSQDDIDSNQPQHF. CDR3 DNA sequence: TGCGCCAGCAGCCAAGATGATATAGACAGCAATCAGCCCCAGCATTTT.

CDR3 nucleotide sequence: TGTGCCAGCAGCCAATTCAGAGGGACTGAAGCTTTCTTT. Translated: CASSQFRGTEAFF. V and J are TRBV5-8 and TRBJ1-1; no reliable D call. The CDR3 has 13 residues. The germline CDR1 and CDR2 sequences are SGHTS and YDEGEE. Trimming took 4 bases from V and 5 from J, leaving 12 bases between them.

This sequence joins TRBV28 and TRBJ2-7; 7 bases map to TRBD2. This CDR3 contains 14 residues. Unmatched junction bases numbered 5, after V lost 2 bases and J lost 4 bases. Germline CDR1 MDHEN, CDR2 SYDVKM. CDR3 nucleotides: TGTGCCAGCAGTTTAGGCGGGAGTCGGTACGAGCAGTACTTC. Its translation is CASSLGGSRYEQYF.

As regards this clone: In the same sample, other DNA sequences code for this CDR3. V usage is TRBV28 and J usage is TRBJ1-5, with unresolved D. Per germline, CDR1 MDHEN and CDR2 SYDVKM. The CDR3 length is 14 residues. The V end lost 3 bases, the J end lost 2 bases, and 8 bases lay between the germline ends. CDR3 sequence (DNA): TGTGCCAGCAGTTTTTCGTTGCGCAATCAGCCCCAGCATTTT. It codes for CASSFSLRNQPQHF. The entire variable domain, with the rest obtained from reference TRBV28 and TRBJ1-5, is as follows: DVKVTQSSRYLVKRTGEKVFLECVQDMDHENMFWYRQDPGLGLRLIYFSYDVKMKEKGDIPEGYSVSREKKERFSLILESASTNQTSMYLCASSFSLRNQPQHFGDGTRLSIL.

The genes are TRBV7-3 and TRBJ1-1; no definite D call. Germline V lookup: CDR1 SGHTA, CDR2 FQGTGA. Between the trimmed V and J ends, which lost 1 base and 2 bases, there was a span of 14 bases. The CDR3 spans 16 residues. CDR3 sequence (DNA): TGTGCCAGCAGCTTAATGGGCAGTCGGGCAAACACTGAAGCTTTCTTT. This sequence encodes CASSLMGSRANTEAFF.

The chain joins TRBV18 to TRBJ2-5; D assignment may be TRBD1 or TRBD2 (5 bases each). From germline, CDR1 is KGHSH and CDR2 LQKENI. The CDR3 runs 15 residues. The ends were cut back, 0 bases at V and 4 bases at J, with 12 bases in the middle. The CDR3 region is CASSPPSVRGETQYF. In nucleotides, the CDR3 is TGTGCCAGCTCACCACCTAGCGTGAGGGGAGAGACCCAGTACTTC.

The CDR3 protein is CASGRGERSIPNEQFF. CDR3 bases: TGTGCCAGCGGCAGGGGGGAGAGGTCTATCCCCAATGAGCAGTTCTTC. The rearrangement uses TRBV18 and TRBJ2-1; D perhaps matches TRBD1 (7 bases). Trimming shortened V by 8 bases and J by 6 bases, and 23 bases separated the two germline ends. Germline assignment: CDR1 KGHSH and CDR2 LQKENI. CDR3 length equals 16 residues.

The chain uses TRBV12-2 and TRBJ2-7; the table's TRBD2 call for D was not verified on the DNA. TRBV12-2 constitutes a pseudogene. This CDR3 has 15 amino acids. As DNA, the CDR3 is TGTGCAAGTCGCCCGTGGACTAGCGGGAGTCCCGAGCAGTACTTC. Its protein product is CASRPWTSGSPEQYF.

The chain has TRBV5-4 and TRBJ2-5; a weak D match, TRBD1 (6 bases). CDR1 is SGHNT, CDR2 YYREEE, per germline (reference sequence). The CDR3 is 16 residues long. V was shortened by 4 bases and J by 4 bases, with 20 bases between the two germline ends. The CDR3 is CASSGKDRSGGETQYF. The CDR3 region has the DNA TGTGCCAGCAGCGGGAAAGACAGGTCCGGCGGAGAGACCCAGTACTTC.

This rearrangement joins TRBV6-5 to TRBJ2-7; no firm D call. Germline CDR1 is MNHEY and CDR2 is SVGAGI. With 5 bases removed from V and 5 bases from J, the gap between germline ends came to 13 bases. This CDR3 is 13 amino acids long. CDR3 protein: CASSGTSRHEQYF. In DNA, the CDR3 is TGTGCCAGCAGTGGAACTTCTCGCCACGAGCAGTACTTC.

This clone was counted ten times or more. The chain joins TRBV6-5 to TRBJ1-1, with D possibly matching TRBD1 (5 bases). The CDR3 length is 12 residues. The V end lost 8 bases, the J end lost 5 bases, and 12 bases lay between the germline ends. CDR1 and CDR2 (germline): MNHEY, SVGAGI. The CDR3 DNA reads as TGTGCCAGCGCGGGCGGGGGGACTGAAGCTTTCTTT. Translation: CASAGGGTEAFF.

Here the CDR3 DNA reads TGTGCCAGCAGTCTCCGACGGCTGAACACTGAAGCTTTCTTT. Translated, it gives CASSLRRLNTEAFF. The chain uses TRBV2 and TRBJ1-1; no clear D gene. CDR3 length: 14 amino acids. Between the trimmed V and J ends, which lost 5 bases and 0 bases, there was a span of 10 bases. Germline V gives CDR1 SNHLY, CDR2 FYNNEI.

This clone turned up a few times. This chain connects TRBV10-2 to TRBJ1-1; D possibly corresponds to TRBD1 (5 bases). This CDR3 has 19 amino acids. The V end was cut by 6 bases, the J end by 3 bases, with 29 bases between. From germline, CDR1 is WSHSY and CDR2 SAAADI. DNA for the CDR3: TGCGCCAGCAGAGACATTGTTGAGGATTTTGTGGGGGGAGACACTGAAGCTTTCTTT. Translating it yields CASRDIVEDFVGGDTEAFF.

The chain couples TRBV7-9 to TRBJ1-2; D might be TRBD1 (6 bases). Germline V CDR1 and CDR2: SEHNR, FQNEAQ (reference sequence). V was shortened by 5 bases and J by 8 bases, with 24 bases between the two germline ends. This CDR3 spans 16 amino acids. CDR3 in amino acids: CASSRAGAQGSLGYTF. CDR3 bases: TGTGCCAGCAGCAGAGCCGGGGCCCAGGGGTCCCTGGGCTACACCTTC.

The chain recombines TRBV4-2 with TRBJ1-1; D uncertain. V was shortened by 1 base and J by 2 bases, with 5 bases between the two germline ends. Germline-derived CDR1 and CDR2 are LGHNA and YNFKEQ. The CDR3 length is 13 residues. CDR3 nucleotides: TGTGCCAGCAGCCAAGGGGATAACACTGAAGCTTTCTTT. This codes for CASSQGDNTEAFF.

CDR3 DNA: TGTGCCAGCAGCTTAGATGTCGGGACTAGCGGAGCCTCCTACAATGAGCAGTTCTTC. Protein: CASSLDVGTSGASYNEQFF. The rearrangement joins TRBV7-8 to TRBJ2-1, with 11 bases aligning to TRBD2. The germline gives CDR1 SGHVS, CDR2 FQNEAQ. The CDR3 runs 19 residues. J gave up 0 bases and V 1 base, and 8 bases lay outside the gene matches.

The chain links TRBV7-8 to TRBJ1-2; D is unresolved. There are 14 residues in the CDR3. The V gene's germline CDR1 is SGHVS and CDR2 FQNEAQ. V was pared by 1 base and J by 4 bases, with 10 bases between. Here the CDR3 DNA reads TGTGCCAGCAGCTTAGGACGGAATTCCTATGGCTACACCTTC. Its translation: CASSLGRNSYGYTF.

This chain uses TRBV4-1 with TRBJ2-3; D is undetermined. The germline gives CDR1 MGHRA, CDR2 YSYEKL. This CDR3 is 14 amino acids long. Trimming removed 1 base from V and 0 bases from J, with 5 bases in between. The DNA for the CDR3 is TGCGCCAGCAGCCAAGCTCCTAGCACAGATACGCAGTATTTT. Residues: CASSQAPSTDTQYF.

V and J are TRBV11-2 and TRBJ2-5, with 8 bases fitting TRBD2. Per germline, CDR1 SGHAT and CDR2 FQNNGV. CDR3 length: 15 residues. The J segment lost 5 bases and the V segment lost 1 base, leaving 6 bases of the junction unmatched. The CDR3 is CASSLVAGRRETQYF. The DNA for the CDR3 is TGTGCCAGCAGCTTAGTAGCGGGACGGCGGGAGACCCAGTACTTC. The whole variable domain, remainder taken from reference TRBV11-2 and TRBJ2-5, is EAGVAQSPRYKIIEKRQSVAFWCNPISGHATLYWYQQILGQGPKLLIQFQNNGVVDDSQLPKDRFSAERLKGVDSTLKIQPAKLEDSAVYLCASSLVAGRRETQYFGPGTRLLVL.

This chain connects TRBV27 to TRBJ2-1, with 7 bases aligning to TRBD2. The CDR3 has 14 amino acids. The J segment lost 6 bases and the V segment lost 1 base, leaving 3 bases of the junction unmatched. Germline lookup yields CDR1 MNHEY and CDR2 SMNVEV (reference sequence). Here the CDR3 reads CASSLWGGSNEQFF. CDR3 in DNA: TGTGCCAGCAGTTTATGGGGAGGGAGCAATGAGCAGTTCTTC.

This sequence joins TRBV2 and TRBJ2-2; D possibly corresponds to TRBD1 (5 bases). Trimming cost V 6 bases and J 8 bases, with 13 bases left between them. There are 13 residues in the CDR3. Germline V CDR1 and CDR2: SNHLY, FYNNEI. CDR3 loop: CASRWAPGGELFF. DNA for the CDR3: TGTGCCAGCAGATGGGCCCCAGGGGGGGAGCTGTTTTTT.